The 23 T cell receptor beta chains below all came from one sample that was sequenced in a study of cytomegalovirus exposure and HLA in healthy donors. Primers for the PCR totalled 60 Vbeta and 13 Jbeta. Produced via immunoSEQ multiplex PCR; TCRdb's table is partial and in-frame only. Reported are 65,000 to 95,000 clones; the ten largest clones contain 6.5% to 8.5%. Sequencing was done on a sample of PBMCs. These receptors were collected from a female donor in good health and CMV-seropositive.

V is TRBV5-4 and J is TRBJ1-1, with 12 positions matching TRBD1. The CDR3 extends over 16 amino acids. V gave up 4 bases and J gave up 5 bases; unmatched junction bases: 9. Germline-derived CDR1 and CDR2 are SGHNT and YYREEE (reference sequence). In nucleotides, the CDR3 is TGTGCCAGCAGCCGGGGACAGGGGGCTGGGGAGACTGAAGCTTTCTTT. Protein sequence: CASSRGQGAGETEAFF.

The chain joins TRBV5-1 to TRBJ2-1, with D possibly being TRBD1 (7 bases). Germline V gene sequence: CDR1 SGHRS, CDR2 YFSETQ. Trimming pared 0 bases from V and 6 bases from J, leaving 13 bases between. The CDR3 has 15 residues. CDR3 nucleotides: TGCGCCAGCAGCTTGGAGGCGGGACAGTTCAATGAGCAGTTCTTC. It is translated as CASSLEAGQFNEQFF.

The CDR3 sequence: CASSFQRVKSGETQYF. In DNA form, the CDR3 reads TGTGCCAGCAGCTTCCAGCGGGTAAAATCGGGAGAGACCCAGTACTTC. The chain combines TRBV5-4 with TRBJ2-5; TRBD2 might be the D (6 bases). The V and J ends lost 2 bases and 4 bases respectively, with 18 bases between them. From germline, CDR1 is SGHNT and CDR2 YYREEE (reference sequence). CDR3 length: 16 amino acids.

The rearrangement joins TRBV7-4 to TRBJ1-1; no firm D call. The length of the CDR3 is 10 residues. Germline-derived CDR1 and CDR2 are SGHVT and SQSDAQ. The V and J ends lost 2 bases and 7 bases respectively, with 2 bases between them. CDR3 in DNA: TGTGCCAGCAGCTTACTTGAAGCTTTCTTT. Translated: CASSLLEAFF.

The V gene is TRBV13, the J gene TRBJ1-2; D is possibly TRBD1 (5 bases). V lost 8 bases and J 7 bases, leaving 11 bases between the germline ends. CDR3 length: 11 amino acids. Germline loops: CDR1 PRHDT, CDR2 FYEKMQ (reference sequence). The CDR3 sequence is CASGDRGGYTF. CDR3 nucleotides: TGTGCCAGCGGGGATAGGGGTGGCTACACCTTC.

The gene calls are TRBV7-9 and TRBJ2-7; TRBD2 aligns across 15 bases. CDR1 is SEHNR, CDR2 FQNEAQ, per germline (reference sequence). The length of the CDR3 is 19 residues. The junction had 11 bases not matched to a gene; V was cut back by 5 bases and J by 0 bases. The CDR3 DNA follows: TGTGCCAGCAGCCCGGGGACTAGCGGGGGGACCCCCCTCTCCTACGAGCAGTACTTC. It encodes CASSPGTSGGTPLSYEQYF.

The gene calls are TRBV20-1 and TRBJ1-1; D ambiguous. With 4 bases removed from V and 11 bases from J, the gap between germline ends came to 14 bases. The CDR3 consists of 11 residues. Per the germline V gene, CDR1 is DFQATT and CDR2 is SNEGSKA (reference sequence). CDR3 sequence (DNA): TGCAGTGCTATCAGCGAACGGGAGGCTTTCTTT. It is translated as CSAISEREAFF.

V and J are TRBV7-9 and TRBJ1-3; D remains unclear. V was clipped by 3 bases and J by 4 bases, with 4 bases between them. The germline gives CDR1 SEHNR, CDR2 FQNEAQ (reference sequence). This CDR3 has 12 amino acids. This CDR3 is CASSFVGNTIYF. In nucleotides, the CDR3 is TGTGCCAGCAGCTTCGTCGGAAACACCATATATTTT.

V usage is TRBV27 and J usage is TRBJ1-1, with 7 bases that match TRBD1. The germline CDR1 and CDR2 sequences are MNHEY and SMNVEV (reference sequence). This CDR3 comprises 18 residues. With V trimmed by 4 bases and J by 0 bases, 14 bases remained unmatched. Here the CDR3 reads CASSSTTGHLNMNTEAFF. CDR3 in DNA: TGTGCCAGCAGTTCGACGACAGGGCACCTTAACATGAACACTGAAGCTTTCTTT.

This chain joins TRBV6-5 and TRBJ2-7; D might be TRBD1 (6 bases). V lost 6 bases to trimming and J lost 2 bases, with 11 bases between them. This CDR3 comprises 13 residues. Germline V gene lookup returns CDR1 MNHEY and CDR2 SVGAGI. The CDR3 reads CASREDSTYEQYF. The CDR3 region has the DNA TGTGCCAGCAGGGAGGACAGTACCTACGAGCAGTACTTC.

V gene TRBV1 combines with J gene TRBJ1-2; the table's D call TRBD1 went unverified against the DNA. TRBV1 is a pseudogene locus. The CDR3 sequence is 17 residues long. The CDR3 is CTSGHTGHWKINYGYTF. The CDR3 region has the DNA TGCACCAGCGGGCATACGGGACACTGGAAGATTAACTATGGCTACACCTTC.

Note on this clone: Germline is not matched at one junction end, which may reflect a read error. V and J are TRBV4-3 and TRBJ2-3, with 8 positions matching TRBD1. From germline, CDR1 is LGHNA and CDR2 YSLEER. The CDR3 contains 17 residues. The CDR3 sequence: CASSEDRGGVGTDTQYF. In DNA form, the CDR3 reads TGCGCCAGCAGCGAAGACAGGGGTGGAGTAGGGACAGATACGCAGTATTTT.

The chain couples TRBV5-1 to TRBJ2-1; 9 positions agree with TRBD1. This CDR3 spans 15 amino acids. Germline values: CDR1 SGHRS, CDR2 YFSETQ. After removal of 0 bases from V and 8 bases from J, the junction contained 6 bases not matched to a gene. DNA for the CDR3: TGCGCCAGCAGCTTGGGGGACAGGGTTGGTTATGAGCAGTTCTTC. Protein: CASSLGDRVGYEQFF.

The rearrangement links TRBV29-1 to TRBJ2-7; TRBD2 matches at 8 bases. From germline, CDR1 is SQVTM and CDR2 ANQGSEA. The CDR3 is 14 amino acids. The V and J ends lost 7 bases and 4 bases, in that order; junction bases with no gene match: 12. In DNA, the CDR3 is TGCAGCGCCAAAGCGGGACTAGAAGGGTACGAGCAGTACTTC. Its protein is CSAKAGLEGYEQYF.

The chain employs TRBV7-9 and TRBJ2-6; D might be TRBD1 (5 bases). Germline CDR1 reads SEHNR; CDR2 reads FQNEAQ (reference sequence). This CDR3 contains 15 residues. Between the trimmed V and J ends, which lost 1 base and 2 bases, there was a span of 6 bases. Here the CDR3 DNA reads TGTGCCAGCAGCTTAGTAGGGGCTGGGGCCAACGTCCTGACTTTC. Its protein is CASSLVGAGANVLTF.

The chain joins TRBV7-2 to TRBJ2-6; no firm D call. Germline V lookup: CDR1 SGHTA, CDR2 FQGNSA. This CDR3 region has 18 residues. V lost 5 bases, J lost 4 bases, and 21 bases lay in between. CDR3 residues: CASSLRPAQSTGANVLTF. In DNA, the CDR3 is TGTGCCAGCAGCCTCCGTCCAGCACAGTCGACGGGGGCCAACGTCCTGACTTTC.

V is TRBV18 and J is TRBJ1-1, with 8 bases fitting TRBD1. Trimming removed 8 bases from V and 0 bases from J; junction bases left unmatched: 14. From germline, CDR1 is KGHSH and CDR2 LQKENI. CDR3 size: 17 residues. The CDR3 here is CASRLGQGARMNTEAFF. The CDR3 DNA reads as TGTGCCAGCCGCTTAGGACAGGGAGCGCGGATGAACACTGAAGCTTTCTTT.

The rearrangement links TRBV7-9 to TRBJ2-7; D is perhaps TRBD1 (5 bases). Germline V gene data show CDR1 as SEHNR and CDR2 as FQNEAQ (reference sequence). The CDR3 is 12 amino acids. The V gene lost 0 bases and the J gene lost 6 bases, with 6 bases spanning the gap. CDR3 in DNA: TGTGCCAGCAGCTTAGCGCAGGGCGAGCAGTACTTC. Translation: CASSLAQGEQYF. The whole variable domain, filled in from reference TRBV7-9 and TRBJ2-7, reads DTGVSQNPRHKITKRGQNVTFRCDPISEHNRLYWYRQTLGQGPEFLTYFQNEAQLEKSRLLSDRFSAERPKGSFSTLEIQRTEQGDSAMYLCASSLAQGEQYFGPGTRLTVT.

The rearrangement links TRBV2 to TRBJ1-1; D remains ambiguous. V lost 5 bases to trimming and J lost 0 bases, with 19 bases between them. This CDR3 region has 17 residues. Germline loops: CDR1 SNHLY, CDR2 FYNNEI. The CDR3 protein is CASSFQAVADMNTEAFF. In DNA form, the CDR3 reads TGTGCCAGCAGTTTTCAGGCAGTTGCAGACATGAACACTGAAGCTTTCTTT.

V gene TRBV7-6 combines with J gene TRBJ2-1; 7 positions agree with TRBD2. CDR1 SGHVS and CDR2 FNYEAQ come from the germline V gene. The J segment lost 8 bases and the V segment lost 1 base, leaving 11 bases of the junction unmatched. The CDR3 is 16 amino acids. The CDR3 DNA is TGTGCCAGCAGCTTAGGTGCGGTTGGGGGGGTCGATGAGCAGTTCTTC. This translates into CASSLGAVGGVDEQFF.

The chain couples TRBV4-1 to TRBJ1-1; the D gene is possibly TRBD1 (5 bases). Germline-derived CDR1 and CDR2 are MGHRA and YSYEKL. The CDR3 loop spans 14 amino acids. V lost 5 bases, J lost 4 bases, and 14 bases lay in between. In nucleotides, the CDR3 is TGCGCCAGCAGCTCATCAGGGTTCGGCACTGAAGCTTTCTTT. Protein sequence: CASSSSGFGTEAFF.

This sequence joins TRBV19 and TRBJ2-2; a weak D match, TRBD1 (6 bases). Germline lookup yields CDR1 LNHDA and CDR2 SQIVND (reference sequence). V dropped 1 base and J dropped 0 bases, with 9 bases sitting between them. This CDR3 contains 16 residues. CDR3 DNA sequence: TGTGCCAGTAGTATAGGGCCAGGGGCGAACACCGGGGAGCTGTTTTTT. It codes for CASSIGPGANTGELFF.

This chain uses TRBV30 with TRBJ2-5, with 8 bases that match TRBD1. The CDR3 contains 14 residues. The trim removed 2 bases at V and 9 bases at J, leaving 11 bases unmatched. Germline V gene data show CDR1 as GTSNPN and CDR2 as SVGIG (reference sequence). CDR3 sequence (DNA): TGTGCCTGGAGTCATTCTTCGGACAGGGATCCCCAGTACTTC. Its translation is CAWSHSSDRDPQYF.